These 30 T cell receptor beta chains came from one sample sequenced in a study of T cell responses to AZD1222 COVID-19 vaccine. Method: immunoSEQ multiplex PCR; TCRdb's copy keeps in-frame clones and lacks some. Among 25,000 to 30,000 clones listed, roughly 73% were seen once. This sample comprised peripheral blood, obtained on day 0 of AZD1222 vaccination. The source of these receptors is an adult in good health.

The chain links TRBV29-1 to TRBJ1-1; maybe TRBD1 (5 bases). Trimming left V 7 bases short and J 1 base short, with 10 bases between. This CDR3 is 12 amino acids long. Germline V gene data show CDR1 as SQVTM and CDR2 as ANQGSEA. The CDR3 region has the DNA TGCAGCGGGGGCTTGGGGAACACTGAAGCTTTCTTT. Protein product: CSGGLGNTEAFF. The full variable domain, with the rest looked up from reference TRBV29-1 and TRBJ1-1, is SAVISQKPSRDICQRGTSLTIQCQVDSQVTMMFWYRQQPGQSLTLIATANQGSEATYESGFVIDKFPISRPNLTFSTLTVSNMSPEDSSIYLCSGGLGNTEAFFGQGTRLTVV.

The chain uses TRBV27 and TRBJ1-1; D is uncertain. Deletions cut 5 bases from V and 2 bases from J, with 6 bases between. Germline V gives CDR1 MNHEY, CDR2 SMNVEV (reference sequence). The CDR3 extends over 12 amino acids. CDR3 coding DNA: TGTGCCAGCAGTCCCCCTAACACTGAAGCTTTCTTT. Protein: CASSPPNTEAFF.

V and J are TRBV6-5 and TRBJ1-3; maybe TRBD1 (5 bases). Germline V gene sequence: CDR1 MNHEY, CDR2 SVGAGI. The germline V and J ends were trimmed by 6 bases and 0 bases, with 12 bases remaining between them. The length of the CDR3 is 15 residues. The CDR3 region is CASRLQASSGNTIYF. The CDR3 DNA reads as TGTGCCAGCAGGTTACAGGCCAGCTCTGGAAACACCATATATTTT.

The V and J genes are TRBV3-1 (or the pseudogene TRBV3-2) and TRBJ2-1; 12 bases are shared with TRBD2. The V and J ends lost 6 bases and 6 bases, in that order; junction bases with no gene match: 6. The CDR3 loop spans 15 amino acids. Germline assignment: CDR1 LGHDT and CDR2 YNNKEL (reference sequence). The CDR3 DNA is TGTGCCAGCAGTCTAGCGGGGGGGCTTGTCAATGAGCAGTTCTTC. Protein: CASSLAGGLVNEQFF.

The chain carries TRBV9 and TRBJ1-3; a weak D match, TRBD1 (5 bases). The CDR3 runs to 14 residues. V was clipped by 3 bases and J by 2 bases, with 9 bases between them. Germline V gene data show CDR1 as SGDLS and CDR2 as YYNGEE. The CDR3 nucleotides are TGTGCCAGCAGCGCCGGGACGCCTGGAAACACCATATATTTT. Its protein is CASSAGTPGNTIYF.

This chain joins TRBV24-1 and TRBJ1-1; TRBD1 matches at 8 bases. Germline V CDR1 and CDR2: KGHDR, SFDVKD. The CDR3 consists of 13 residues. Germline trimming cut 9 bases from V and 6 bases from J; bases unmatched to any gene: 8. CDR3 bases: TGTGCCACCCGGGACAGGTTAGAATCTGAAGCTTTCTTT. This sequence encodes CATRDRLESEAFF.

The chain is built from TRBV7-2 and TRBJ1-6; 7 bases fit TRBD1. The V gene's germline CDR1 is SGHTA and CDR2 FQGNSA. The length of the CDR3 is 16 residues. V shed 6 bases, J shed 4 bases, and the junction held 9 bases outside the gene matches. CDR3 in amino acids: CASRSSGTDYNSPLHF. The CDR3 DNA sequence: TGTGCCAGCAGATCCTCCGGGACAGATTATAATTCACCCCTCCACTTT.

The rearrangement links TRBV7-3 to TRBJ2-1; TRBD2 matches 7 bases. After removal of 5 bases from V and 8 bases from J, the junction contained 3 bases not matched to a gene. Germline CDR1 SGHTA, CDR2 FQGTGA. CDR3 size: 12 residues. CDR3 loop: CASSRTRDEQFF. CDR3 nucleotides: TGTGCCAGCAGCCGGACTAGGGATGAGCAGTTCTTC.

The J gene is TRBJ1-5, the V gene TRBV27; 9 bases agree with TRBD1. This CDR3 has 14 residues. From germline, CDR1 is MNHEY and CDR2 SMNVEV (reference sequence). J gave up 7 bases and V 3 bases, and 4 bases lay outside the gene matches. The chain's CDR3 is CASSLRDREQPQHF. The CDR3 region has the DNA TGTGCCAGCAGTTTGAGGGACAGGGAGCAGCCCCAGCATTTT.

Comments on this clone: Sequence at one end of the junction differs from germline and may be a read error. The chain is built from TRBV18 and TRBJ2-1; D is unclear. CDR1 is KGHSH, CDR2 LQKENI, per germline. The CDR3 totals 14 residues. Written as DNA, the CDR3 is TGTGCCAGCTCACCAGGGTTTTCCTCCAATGAGCAGTTCTTC. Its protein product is CASSPGFSSNEQFF. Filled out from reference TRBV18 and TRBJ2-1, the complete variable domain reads NAGVMQNPRHLVRRRGQEARLRCSPMKGHSHVYWYRQLPEEGLKFMVYLQKENIIDESGMPKERFSAEFPKEGPSILRIQQVVRGDSAAYFCASSPGFSSNEQFFGPGTRLTVL.

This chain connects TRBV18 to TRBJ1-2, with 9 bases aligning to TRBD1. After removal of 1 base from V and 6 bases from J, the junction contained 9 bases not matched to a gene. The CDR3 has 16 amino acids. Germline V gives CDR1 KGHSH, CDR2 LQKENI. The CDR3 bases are TGTGCCAGCTCACCACGTCGGGACAGGGTTATGGATGGCTACACCTTC. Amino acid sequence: CASSPRRDRVMDGYTF. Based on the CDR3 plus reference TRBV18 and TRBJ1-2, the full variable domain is NAGVMQNPRHLVRRRGQEARLRCSPMKGHSHVYWYRQLPEEGLKFMVYLQKENIIDESGMPKERFSAEFPKEGPSILRIQQVVRGDSAAYFCASSPRRDRVMDGYTFGSGTRLTVV.

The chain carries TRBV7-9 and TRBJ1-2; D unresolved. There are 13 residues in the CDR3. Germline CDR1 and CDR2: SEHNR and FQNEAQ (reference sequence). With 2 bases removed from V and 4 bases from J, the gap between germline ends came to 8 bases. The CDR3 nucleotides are TGTGCCAGCAGCTTAATGGGATCCTATGGCTACACCTTC. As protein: CASSLMGSYGYTF.

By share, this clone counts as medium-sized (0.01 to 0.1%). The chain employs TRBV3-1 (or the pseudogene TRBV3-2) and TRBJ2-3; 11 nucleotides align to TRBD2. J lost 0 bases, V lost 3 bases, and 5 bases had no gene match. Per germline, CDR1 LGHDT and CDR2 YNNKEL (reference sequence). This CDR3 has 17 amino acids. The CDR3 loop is CASSQAGTSGSTDTQYF. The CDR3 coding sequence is TGTGCCAGCAGCCAGGCCGGGACTAGCGGTAGCACAGATACGCAGTATTTT.

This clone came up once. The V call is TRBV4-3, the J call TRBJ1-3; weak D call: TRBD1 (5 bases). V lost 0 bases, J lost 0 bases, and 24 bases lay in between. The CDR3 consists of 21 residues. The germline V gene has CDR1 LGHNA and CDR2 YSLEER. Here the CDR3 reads CASSQDRSQVNPSLSGNTIYF. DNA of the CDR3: TGCGCCAGCAGCCAAGATAGGTCACAGGTGAACCCCTCTCTCTCTGGAAACACCATATATTTT.

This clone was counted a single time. DNA for the CDR3: TGTGCCAGCAGCTTTGGGGGGACAGCTCAATTAGCTAACTATGGCTACACCTTC. Translating gives CASSFGGTAQLANYGYTF. The rearrangement joins TRBV9 to TRBJ1-2; 7 bases fit TRBD1. CDR3 length equals 18 residues. Trimming took 4 bases from V and 0 from J; bases not matched to a gene: 15. From germline, CDR1 is SGDLS and CDR2 YYNGEE.

This chain's CDR3 is CASSFLGTGSSYGYTF. CDR3 nucleotide sequence: TGTGCCAGCAGTTTTCTTGGGACAGGAAGCTCCTATGGCTACACCTTC. This rearrangement joins TRBV6-6 to TRBJ1-2; 8 bases align to TRBD1. Germline V gives CDR1 MNHNY, CDR2 SVGAGI (reference sequence). This CDR3 is built from 16 residues. V was pared by 4 bases and J by 4 bases, with 11 bases of the junction left unmatched.

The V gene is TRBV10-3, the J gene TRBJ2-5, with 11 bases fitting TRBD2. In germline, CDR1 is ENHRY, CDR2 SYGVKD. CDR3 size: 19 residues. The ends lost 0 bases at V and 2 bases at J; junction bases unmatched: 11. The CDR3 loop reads CAISESASGGHGPQETQYF. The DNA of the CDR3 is TGTGCCATCAGTGAGTCGGCTAGCGGGGGGCACGGTCCACAAGAGACCCAGTACTTC.

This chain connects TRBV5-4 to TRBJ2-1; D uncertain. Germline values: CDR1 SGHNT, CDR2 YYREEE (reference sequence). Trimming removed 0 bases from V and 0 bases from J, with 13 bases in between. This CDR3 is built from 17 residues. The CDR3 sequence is CASSLALGQSSYNEQFF. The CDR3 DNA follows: TGTGCCAGCAGCTTGGCATTAGGTCAGAGCTCCTACAATGAGCAGTTCTTC.

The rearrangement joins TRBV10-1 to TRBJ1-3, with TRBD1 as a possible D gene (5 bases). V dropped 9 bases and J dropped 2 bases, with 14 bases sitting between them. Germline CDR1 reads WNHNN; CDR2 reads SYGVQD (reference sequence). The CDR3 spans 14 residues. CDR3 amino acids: CASKGTATGNTIYF. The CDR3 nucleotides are TGCGCCAGTAAGGGGACCGCGACTGGAAACACCATATATTTT.

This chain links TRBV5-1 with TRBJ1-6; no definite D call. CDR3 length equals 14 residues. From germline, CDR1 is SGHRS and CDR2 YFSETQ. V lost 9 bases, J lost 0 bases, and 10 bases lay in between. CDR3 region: CATSAGSYNSPLHF. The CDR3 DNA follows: TGCGCCACCTCGGCGGGCTCCTATAATTCACCCCTCCACTTT. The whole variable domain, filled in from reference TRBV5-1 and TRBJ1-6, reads KAGVTQTPRYLIKTRGQQVTLSCSPISGHRSVSWYQQTPGQGLQFLFEYFSETQRNKGNFPGRFSGRQFSNSRSEMNVSTLELGDSALYLCATSAGSYNSPLHFGNGTRLTVT.

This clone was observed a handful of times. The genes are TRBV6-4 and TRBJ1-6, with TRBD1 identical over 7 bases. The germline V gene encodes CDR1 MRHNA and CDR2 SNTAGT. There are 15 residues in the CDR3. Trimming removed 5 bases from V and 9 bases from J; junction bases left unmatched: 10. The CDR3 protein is CASSLTGASLSPLHF. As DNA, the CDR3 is TGTGCCAGCAGTTTAACAGGGGCCAGTCTTTCACCCCTCCACTTT.

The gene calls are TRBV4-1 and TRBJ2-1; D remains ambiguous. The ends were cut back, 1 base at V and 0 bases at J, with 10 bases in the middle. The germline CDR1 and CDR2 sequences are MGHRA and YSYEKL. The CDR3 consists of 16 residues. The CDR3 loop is CASSQAGRSSYNEQFF. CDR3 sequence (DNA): TGCGCCAGCAGCCAAGCGGGCAGAAGCTCCTACAATGAGCAGTTCTTC.

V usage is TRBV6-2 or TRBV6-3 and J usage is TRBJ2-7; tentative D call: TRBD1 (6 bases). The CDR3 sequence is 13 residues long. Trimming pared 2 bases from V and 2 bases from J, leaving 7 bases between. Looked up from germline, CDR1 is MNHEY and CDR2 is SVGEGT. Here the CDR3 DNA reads TGTGCCAGCAGTTACCGGGACACCTACGAGCAGTACGTC. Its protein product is CASSYRDTYEQYV.

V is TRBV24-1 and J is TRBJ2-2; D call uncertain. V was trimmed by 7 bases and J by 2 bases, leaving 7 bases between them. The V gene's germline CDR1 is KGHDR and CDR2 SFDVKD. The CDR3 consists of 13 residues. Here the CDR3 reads CATRDLNTGELFF. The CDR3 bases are TGTGCCACCAGGGACCTAAACACCGGGGAGCTGTTTTTT.

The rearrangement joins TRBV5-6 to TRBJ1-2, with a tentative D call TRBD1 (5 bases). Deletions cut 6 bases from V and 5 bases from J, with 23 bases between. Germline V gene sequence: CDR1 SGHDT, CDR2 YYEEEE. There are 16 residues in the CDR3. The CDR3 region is CASTEEGFKLGYGYTF. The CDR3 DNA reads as TGTGCCAGCACGGAGGAGGGGTTTAAGCTCGGGTATGGCTACACCTTC.

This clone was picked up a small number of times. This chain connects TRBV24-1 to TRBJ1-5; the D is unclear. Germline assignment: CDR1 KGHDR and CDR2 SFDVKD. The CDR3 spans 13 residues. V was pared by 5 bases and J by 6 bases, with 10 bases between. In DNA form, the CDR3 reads TGTGCCACCAGTGCCCTCGAGGGTCAGCCCCAGCATTTT. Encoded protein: CATSALEGQPQHF.

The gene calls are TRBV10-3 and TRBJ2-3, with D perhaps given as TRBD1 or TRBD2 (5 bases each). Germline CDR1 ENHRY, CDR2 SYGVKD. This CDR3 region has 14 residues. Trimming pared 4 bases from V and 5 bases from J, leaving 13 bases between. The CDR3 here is CAISVRDGLDTQYF. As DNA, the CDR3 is TGTGCCATCAGTGTTAGGGACGGGTTAGATACGCAGTATTTT.

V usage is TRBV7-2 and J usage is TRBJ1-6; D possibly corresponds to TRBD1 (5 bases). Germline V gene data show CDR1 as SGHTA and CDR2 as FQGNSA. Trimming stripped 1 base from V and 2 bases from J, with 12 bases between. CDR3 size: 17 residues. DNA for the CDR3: TGTGCCAGCAGCTTAGAGGGGTGGACACCCTATAATTCACCCCTCCACTTT. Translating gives CASSLEGWTPYNSPLHF.

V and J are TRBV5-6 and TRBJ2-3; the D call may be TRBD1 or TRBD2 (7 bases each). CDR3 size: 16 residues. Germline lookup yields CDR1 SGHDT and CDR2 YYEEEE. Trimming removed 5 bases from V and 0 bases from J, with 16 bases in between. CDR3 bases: TGTGCCAGCAGAGGAGCGGGACAGCCCAGCACAGATACGCAGTATTTT. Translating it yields CASRGAGQPSTDTQYF.

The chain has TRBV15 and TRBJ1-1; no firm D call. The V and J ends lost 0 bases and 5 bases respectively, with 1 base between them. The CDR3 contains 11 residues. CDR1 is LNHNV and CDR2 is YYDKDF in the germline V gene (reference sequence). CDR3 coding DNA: TGTGCCACCAGCAGAGAAACTGAAGCTTTCTTT. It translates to CATSRETEAFF.